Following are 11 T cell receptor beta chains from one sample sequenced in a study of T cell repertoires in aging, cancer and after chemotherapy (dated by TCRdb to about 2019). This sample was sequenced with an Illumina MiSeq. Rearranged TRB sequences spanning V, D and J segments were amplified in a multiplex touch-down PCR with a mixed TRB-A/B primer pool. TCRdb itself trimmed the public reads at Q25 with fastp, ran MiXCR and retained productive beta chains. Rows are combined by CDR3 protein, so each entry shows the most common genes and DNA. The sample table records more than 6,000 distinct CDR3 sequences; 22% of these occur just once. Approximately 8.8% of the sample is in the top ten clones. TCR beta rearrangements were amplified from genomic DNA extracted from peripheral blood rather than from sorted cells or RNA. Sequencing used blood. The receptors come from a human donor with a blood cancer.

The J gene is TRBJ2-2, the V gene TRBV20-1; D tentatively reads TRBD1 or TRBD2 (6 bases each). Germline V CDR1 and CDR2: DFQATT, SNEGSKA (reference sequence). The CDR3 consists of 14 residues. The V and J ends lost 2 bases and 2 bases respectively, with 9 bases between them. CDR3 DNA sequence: TGCAGTGCTAGAAAGGGGGGAAACACCGGGGAGCTGTTTTTT. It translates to CSARKGGNTGELFF.

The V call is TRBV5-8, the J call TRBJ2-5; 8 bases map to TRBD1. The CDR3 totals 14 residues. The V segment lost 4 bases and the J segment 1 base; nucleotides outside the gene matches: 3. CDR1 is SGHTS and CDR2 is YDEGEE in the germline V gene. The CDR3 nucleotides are TGTGCCAGCAGCCCAGGGACAGGCCAAGAGACCCAGTACTTC. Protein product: CASSPGTGQETQYF.

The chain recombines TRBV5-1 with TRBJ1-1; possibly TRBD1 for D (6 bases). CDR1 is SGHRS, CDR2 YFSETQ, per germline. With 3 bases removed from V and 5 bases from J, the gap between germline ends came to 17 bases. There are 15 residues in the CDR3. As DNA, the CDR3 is TGCGCCAGCAGCTCCACGGGACAAAGAAGGACTGAAGCTTTCTTT. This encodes CASSSTGQRRTEAFF.

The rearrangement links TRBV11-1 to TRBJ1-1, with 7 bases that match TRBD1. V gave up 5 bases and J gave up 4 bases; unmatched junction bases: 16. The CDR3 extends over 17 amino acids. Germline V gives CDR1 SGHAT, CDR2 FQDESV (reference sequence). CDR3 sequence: CASSPRILSGGATEAFF. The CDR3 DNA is TGTGCCAGCAGCCCTCGTATCCTTTCAGGGGGTGCCACTGAAGCTTTCTTT.

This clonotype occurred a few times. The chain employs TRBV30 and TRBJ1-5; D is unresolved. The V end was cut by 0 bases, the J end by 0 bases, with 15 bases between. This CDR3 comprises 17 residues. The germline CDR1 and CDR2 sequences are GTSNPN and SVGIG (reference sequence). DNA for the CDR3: TGTGCCTGGAGTGTAGGGCGGGGAACAAATAGCAATCAGCCCCAGCATTTT. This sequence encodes CAWSVGRGTNSNQPQHF.

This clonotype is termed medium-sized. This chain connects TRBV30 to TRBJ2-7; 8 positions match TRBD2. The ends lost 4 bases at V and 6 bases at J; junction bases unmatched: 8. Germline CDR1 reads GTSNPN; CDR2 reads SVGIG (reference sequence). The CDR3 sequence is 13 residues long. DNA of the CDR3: TGTGCCTGGACAAGCGGGAGACGGCCCGAGCAGTACTTC. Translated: CAWTSGRRPEQYF.

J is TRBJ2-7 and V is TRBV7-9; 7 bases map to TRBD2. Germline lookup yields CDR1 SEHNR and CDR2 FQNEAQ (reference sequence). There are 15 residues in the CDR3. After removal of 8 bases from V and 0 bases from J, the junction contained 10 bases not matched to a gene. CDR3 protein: CASQSGTLDSYEQYF. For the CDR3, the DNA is TGTGCCAGCCAGAGCGGGACCTTAGACTCCTACGAGCAGTACTTC.

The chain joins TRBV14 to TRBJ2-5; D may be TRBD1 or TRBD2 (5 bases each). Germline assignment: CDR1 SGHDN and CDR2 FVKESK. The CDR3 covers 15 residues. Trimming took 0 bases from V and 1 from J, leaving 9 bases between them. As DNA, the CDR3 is TGTGCCAGCAGCCAAGATCCAGGGACCCAAGAGACCCAGTACTTC. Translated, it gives CASSQDPGTQETQYF.

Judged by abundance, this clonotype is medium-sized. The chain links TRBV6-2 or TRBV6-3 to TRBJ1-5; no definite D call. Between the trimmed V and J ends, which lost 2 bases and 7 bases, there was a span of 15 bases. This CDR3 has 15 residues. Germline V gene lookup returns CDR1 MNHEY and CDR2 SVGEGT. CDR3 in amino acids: CASSYIDAARQPQHF. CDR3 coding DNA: TGTGCCAGCAGTTACATCGATGCGGCGCGACAGCCCCAGCATTTT.

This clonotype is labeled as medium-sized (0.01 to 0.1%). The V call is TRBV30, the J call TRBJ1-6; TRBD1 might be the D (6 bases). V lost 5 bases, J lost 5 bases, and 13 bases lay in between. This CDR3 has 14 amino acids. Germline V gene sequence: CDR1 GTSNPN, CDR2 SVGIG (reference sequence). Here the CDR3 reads CAWRPGTNNSPLHF. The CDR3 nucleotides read TGTGCCTGGCGCCCCGGGACAAATAATTCACCCCTCCACTTT. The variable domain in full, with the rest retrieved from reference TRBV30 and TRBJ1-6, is SQTIHQWPATLVQPVGSPLSLECTVEGTSNPNLYWYRQAAGRGLQLLFYSVGIGQISSEVPQNLSASRPQDRQFILSSKKLLLSDSGFYLCAWRPGTNNSPLHFGNGTRLTVT.

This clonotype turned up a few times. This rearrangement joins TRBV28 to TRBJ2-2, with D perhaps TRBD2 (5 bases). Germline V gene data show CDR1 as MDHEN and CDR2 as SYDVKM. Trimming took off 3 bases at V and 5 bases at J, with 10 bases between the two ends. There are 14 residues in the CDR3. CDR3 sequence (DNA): TGTGCCAGCAGTTTCCACGGACTTACCGGGGAGCTGTTTTTT. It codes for CASSFHGLTGELFF.